This passage covers 20 T cell receptor beta chains from one sample sequenced in a study of T and B cells in COVID-19 patients. BIOMED2 TRB-A/B primer pools were used in multiplex TRB PCR. MiXCR, run by TCRdb on the multiplex PCR reads, gives a single entry per CDR3 protein. The data hold around 6,600 distinct CDR3 sequences, with around 30% observed a single time. From blood, roughly 250-500 ng of genomic DNA served as TRB template. Source material: blood. The source of these receptors is a human donor who had recovered from COVID-19.

Here the CDR3 DNA reads TGTGCCAGCAGCGCCCGGGGGTCTGAATACGAGCAGTACTTC. It translates to CASSARGSEYEQYF. V and J are TRBV13 and TRBJ2-7, with D maybe TRBD2 (6 bases). This CDR3 is built from 14 residues. From germline, CDR1 is PRHDT and CDR2 FYEKMQ (reference sequence). Deletions cut 5 bases from V and 4 bases from J, with 15 bases between.

V is TRBV6-5 and J is TRBJ1-4; D is perhaps TRBD1 (5 bases). CDR1 and CDR2 (germline): MNHEY, SVGAGI. Trimming pared 0 bases from V and 5 bases from J, leaving 10 bases between. This CDR3 has 15 amino acids. The CDR3 here is CASSYSTVMNEKLFF. The CDR3 bases are TGTGCCAGCAGTTACTCGACAGTTATGAATGAAAAACTGTTTTTT.

The chain recombines TRBV18 with TRBJ1-2; TRBD1 is a possible D gene (6 bases). Germline CDR1 KGHSH, CDR2 LQKENI. V was shortened by 0 bases and J by 4 bases, with 9 bases between the two germline ends. This CDR3 spans 14 amino acids. CDR3 in DNA: TGTGCCAGCTCACCACCCTCGGGGGCCTATGGCTACACCTTC. It is translated as CASSPPSGAYGYTF.

This clonotype was observed once. Germline is not matched at one junction end, which may reflect a read error. The rearrangement uses TRBV5-6 and TRBJ1-1; possible D gene TRBD1, 6 bases. Germline CDR1 is SGHDT and CDR2 is YYEEEE. The CDR3 length is 13 residues. CDR3 region: CARSWGRNTEAFF. In nucleotides, the CDR3 is TGTGCCAGAAGCTGGGGGCGGAACACTGAAGCTTTCTTT.

The V call is TRBV5-5, the J call TRBJ1-4; D is ambiguous. The CDR3 extends over 15 amino acids. With 10 bases removed from V and 4 bases from J, the gap between germline ends came to 20 bases. Per germline, CDR1 SGHKS and CDR2 YYEKEE (reference sequence). DNA for the CDR3: TGTGCCTCAGCAACCCCGGTGACCGGTAATGAAAAACTGTTTTTT. Its protein is CASATPVTGNEKLFF.

This clonotype is labeled medium-sized (0.01 to 0.1%). This chain connects TRBV5-6 to TRBJ2-3; TRBD2 aligns across 9 bases. Germline lookup yields CDR1 SGHDT and CDR2 YYEEEE. This CDR3 has 15 residues. V lost 1 base, J lost 5 bases, and 5 bases stayed unmatched. DNA of the CDR3: TGTGCCAGCAGCTTGTTAGCGGGGGCCATAGATACGCAGTATTTT. As protein: CASSLLAGAIDTQYF.

This sequence joins TRBV18 and TRBJ1-6, with D maybe TRBD1 (6 bases). Trimming pared 1 base from V and 7 bases from J, leaving 8 bases between. Germline CDR1 is KGHSH and CDR2 is LQKENI. CDR3 length: 14 amino acids. The CDR3 sequence: CASSPQGENSPLHF. Here the CDR3 DNA reads TGTGCCAGCTCACCACAGGGGGAGAATTCACCCCTCCACTTT. Together with reference TRBV18 and TRBJ1-6, the CDR3 gives the full variable domain: NAGVMQNPRHLVRRRGQEARLRCSPMKGHSHVYWYRQLPEEGLKFMVYLQKENIIDESGMPKERFSAEFPKEGPSILRIQQVVRGDSAAYFCASSPQGENSPLHFGNGTRLTVT.

This clonotype was recorded a few times. V is TRBV15 and J is TRBJ1-2; no definite D call. Trimming cost V 0 bases and J 5 bases, with 16 bases left between them. Germline V gives CDR1 LNHNV, CDR2 YYDKDF (reference sequence). The CDR3 has 16 amino acids. The CDR3 DNA follows: TGTGCCACCAGCAGAGAACGACCCGAATCCCATTATGGCTACACCTTC. Its protein is CATSRERPESHYGYTF.

Within the sample, this clonotype is medium-sized. This chain uses TRBV19 with TRBJ2-2; 10 bases match TRBD2. The J segment lost 7 bases and the V segment lost 5 bases, leaving 10 bases of the junction unmatched. The CDR3 spans 16 residues. Germline V lookup: CDR1 LNHDA, CDR2 SQIVND (reference sequence). The CDR3: CASSALSGGGLGELFF. The CDR3 DNA reads TGTGCCAGTAGTGCTTTAAGCGGGGGGGGCCTCGGGGAGCTGTTTTTT.

V and J are TRBV6-1 and TRBJ2-4; 14 bases are a match to TRBD2. CDR3 length equals 18 residues. Germline CDR1 is MNHNS and CDR2 is SASEGT. The junction had 5 bases not matched to a gene; V was cut back by 4 bases and J by 0 bases. The CDR3 bases are TGTGCCAGCAGTGGACTAGCGGGGGGGACACTAGCCAAAAACATTCAGTACTTC. This translates into CASSGLAGGTLAKNIQYF.

The chain carries TRBV6-4 and TRBJ2-3; 7 bases line up with TRBD2. V was pared by 0 bases and J by 1 base, with 7 bases of the junction left unmatched. The CDR3 sequence is 17 residues long. Germline loops: CDR1 MRHNA, CDR2 SNTAGT. DNA for the CDR3: TGTGCCAGCAGTGACTCGCCTAGCGGCCTAGGCACAGATACGCAGTATTTT. As protein: CASSDSPSGLGTDTQYF.

This clonotype was counted only a few times. The chain has TRBV12-3 or TRBV12-4 and TRBJ1-2; the D gene is possibly TRBD1 (5 bases). The CDR3 extends over 15 amino acids. V lost 3 bases and J lost 5, with 16 bases in between. The CDR3 is CASSLRTGNWYGYTF. The CDR3 DNA reads as TGTGCCAGCAGTTTGAGAACAGGCAATTGGTATGGCTACACCTTC.

This clonotype is labeled as medium-sized (0.01 to 0.1%). This chain connects TRBV29-1 to TRBJ1-2; TRBD1 matches at 7 bases. Germline V gene lookup returns CDR1 SQVTM and CDR2 ANQGSEA. After removal of 1 base from V and 3 bases from J, the junction contained 5 bases not matched to a gene. The CDR3 consists of 14 residues. CDR3 in amino acids: CSVEGGGWDYGYTF. The CDR3, as DNA: TGCAGCGTTGAAGGAGGGGGCTGGGACTATGGCTACACCTTC.

The rearrangement joins TRBV11-2 to TRBJ2-5; 9 bases map to TRBD2. The J segment lost 4 bases and the V segment lost 4 bases, leaving 10 bases of the junction unmatched. The CDR3 is 16 residues long. CDR1 and CDR2 (germline): SGHAT, FQNNGV. DNA of the CDR3: TGTGCCAGCAGCTCAGGAGCTAGCGGGGAAAGAGAGACCCAGTACTTC. Translating gives CASSSGASGERETQYF.

The chain links TRBV5-6 to TRBJ1-6, with D possibly being TRBD1 (5 bases). Germline V gene lookup returns CDR1 SGHDT and CDR2 YYEEEE. This CDR3 has 17 amino acids. V lost 3 bases to trimming and J lost 7 bases, with 20 bases between them. The DNA for the CDR3 is TGTGCCAGCAGCTCGCCCTCGGGGGGAGGTTGGAATTCACCCCTCCACTTT. Its translation is CASSSPSGGGWNSPLHF.

The CDR3 nucleotides read TGTGCCAGCAGTTTATGGGGGTCTGGGGAGAGCACTGAAGCTTTCTTT. Protein product: CASSLWGSGESTEAFF. This chain joins TRBV27 and TRBJ1-1, with D perhaps matching TRBD1 (5 bases). Trimming cost V 1 base and J 4 bases, with 16 bases left between them. This CDR3 has 16 amino acids. Germline lookup yields CDR1 MNHEY and CDR2 SMNVEV (reference sequence).

V and J are TRBV7-6 and TRBJ2-1; 8 bases are shared with TRBD1. Trimming at V came to 4 bases and at J to 5 bases, leaving 7 bases not matched to a gene. Germline assignment: CDR1 SGHVS and CDR2 FNYEAQ. The CDR3 is made up of 15 amino acids. The CDR3 coding sequence is TGTGCCAGCAGCTCTCGACAGGGGCTCAACAATGAGCAGTTCTTC. Amino acid sequence: CASSSRQGLNNEQFF.

The chain recombines TRBV6-5 with TRBJ1-1, with D uncertain. CDR1 is MNHEY and CDR2 is SVGAGI in the germline V gene. V lost 7 bases and J lost 1, with 16 bases in between. The CDR3 loop spans 15 amino acids. The CDR3 protein is CASIRFGGGNTEAFF. In nucleotides, the CDR3 is TGTGCCAGCATAAGGTTTGGAGGCGGGAACACTGAAGCTTTCTTT.

Here the CDR3 reads CASSLGLPNSYEQYF. The DNA of the CDR3 is TGCGCCAGCAGCTTGGGGCTTCCCAACTCCTACGAGCAGTACTTC. The V and J genes are TRBV5-1 and TRBJ2-7; D not resolved. Per the germline V gene, CDR1 is SGHRS and CDR2 is YFSETQ. With 0 bases removed from V and 0 bases from J, the gap between germline ends came to 10 bases. The CDR3 is made up of 15 amino acids.

This chain uses TRBV6-5 with TRBJ1-2, with 7 bases fitting TRBD1. Trimming at V came to 5 bases and at J to 7 bases, leaving 4 bases not matched to a gene. Germline V gene sequence: CDR1 MNHEY, CDR2 SVGAGI. This CDR3 has 12 residues. CDR3 residues: CASSQQGSGYTF. As DNA, the CDR3 is TGTGCCAGCAGTCAACAGGGGTCTGGCTACACCTTC.